Sequencing of this T cell receptor beta chain was carried out in a study of OX40 agonist ivuxolimab in advanced cancers. The table lists this clone with a count of one. The trim removed 0 bases at V and 5 bases at J, leaving 1 base unmatched. CDR1 is ENHRY, CDR2 SYGVKD, per germline. The CDR3 is 14 amino acids. TCRdb keeps only in-frame clones here, not all; method: immunoSEQ multiplex PCR. The sample lists roughly 26,000 clones; 75% to 90% were seen once. This clonotype was obtained from an adult with an advanced solid tumor such as melanoma, head and neck, liver or kidney cancer. The genes are TRBV10-3 and TRBJ1-1; 9 positions match TRBD1. Sequencing was performed on CD4+ or CD8+ T cells sorted from blood, taken in a trial of the OX40 agonist ivuxolimab. The CDR3 loop is CAISESTGGTEAFF. CDR3 bases: TGTGCCATCAGTGAGTCGACAGGGGGGACTGAAGCTTTCTTT.